This TCR beta chain derives from a study of T cells after yellow fever vaccination. TCR cDNA, made by 5'RACE template switching, carried an added universal primer site and UMIs. TCRdb redid the calling of the 5' RACE reads with MiXCR, one entry per CDR3 protein. Altogether around 50,000 distinct CDR3 sequences are present, about 7.4% being singletons, with the ten largest covering 25% to 35%. This clonotype has a handful of counts. The V gene lost 4 bases and the J gene lost 4 bases, with 24 bases spanning the gap. In germline, CDR1 is SGHRS, CDR2 YFSETQ. The CDR3 runs to 17 residues. The source of this sequence is a man aged 18-30 years who received the YFV17D yellow fever vaccine. Sequencing used CD8+ T cells sorted from PBMCs, obtained approximately 15 days after the first yellow fever vaccination. The chain uses TRBV5-1 and TRBJ2-7; possibly TRBD2 for D (6 bases). In DNA form, the CDR3 reads TGCGCCAGCAGCCCAAACCCGAGGGCGGGACCGAATTACGAGCAGTACTTC. Amino acid sequence: CASSPNPRAGPNYEQYF.